This T cell receptor (beta chain) is drawn from a study of radiotherapy plus CTLA-4 blockade in lung cancer. Study background: Disease control reached approximately 31%, with objective responses in 15% to 20%. The study, taken as a whole, reports: Early blood T cell clone dynamics, with interferon-beta, were reported to best predict response.

This CDR3 is 13 amino acids long. Germline loops: CDR1 SGHDT, CDR2 YYEEEE. Trimming cost V 2 bases and J 2 bases, with 7 bases left between them. Measured with immunoSEQ multiplex PCR; TCRdb has only the in-frame clones, and not every one. The repertoire includes 70,000 to 100,000 clones, approximately 84% of them detected once, and approximately 2.2% sits in the top ten. Patients with chemo-refractory metastatic non-small-cell lung cancer received focal radiation plus CTLA-4 blockade with ipilimumab. This clone was observed a single time. Its antigen is as yet unknown. V and J are TRBV5-6 and TRBJ1-2; D is ambiguous. The source was peripheral blood, collected from a patient treated with radiotherapy plus ipilimumab. The sequence came from a human donor with non-small cell lung cancer who had a partial response to radiotherapy plus ipilimumab. The CDR3 DNA sequence: TGTGCCAGCAGCTTAAACAGCAACTATGGCTACACCTTC. Translated: CASSLNSNYGYTF.